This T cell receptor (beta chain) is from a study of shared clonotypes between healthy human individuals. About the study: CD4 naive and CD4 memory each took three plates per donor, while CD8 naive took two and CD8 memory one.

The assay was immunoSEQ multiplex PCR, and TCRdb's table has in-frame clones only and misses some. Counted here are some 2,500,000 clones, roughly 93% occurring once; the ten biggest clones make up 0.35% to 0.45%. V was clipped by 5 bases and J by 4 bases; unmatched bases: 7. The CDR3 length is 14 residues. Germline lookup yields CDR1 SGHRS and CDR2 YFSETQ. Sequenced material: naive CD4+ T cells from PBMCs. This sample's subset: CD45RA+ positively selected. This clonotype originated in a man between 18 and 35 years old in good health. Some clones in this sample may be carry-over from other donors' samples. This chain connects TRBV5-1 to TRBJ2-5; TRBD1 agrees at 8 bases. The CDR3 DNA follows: TGCGCCAGCAGAGCCGGACAGGGAGTAGAGACCCAGTACTTC. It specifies CASRAGQGVETQYF.